The clone carrying this T cell receptor beta chain was seen a handful of times. Its antigen is undetermined. These data are taken from a study of response to subunit inactivated influenza vaccine. Study-wide points: Authors suggested each seasonal influenza vaccination recruits few new T cells.

This CDR3 comprises 17 residues. The V gene lost 3 bases and the J gene lost 9 bases, with 24 bases spanning the gap. Germline V CDR1 and CDR2: MGHDK, SYGVNS. Via MiXCR, TCRdb re-called the RT-PCR reads, giving one row per CDR3 protein. Counted here are approximately 530,000 distinct CDR3 sequences, around 8% occurring once; the ten biggest clones make up 13%. The starting material was PBMCs from blood, obtained around 25 months after vaccination. J is TRBJ2-1 and V is TRBV25-1; D may be TRBD1 (6 bases). The source of this sequence is a man aged 50-75 years who received an inactivated influenza vaccine. The DNA for the CDR3 is TGTGCCAGCAGTGAGCACGTGCAGGGGTCGATGTTGGGTGAGCAGTTCTTC. Translated, it gives CASSEHVQGSMLGEQFF.